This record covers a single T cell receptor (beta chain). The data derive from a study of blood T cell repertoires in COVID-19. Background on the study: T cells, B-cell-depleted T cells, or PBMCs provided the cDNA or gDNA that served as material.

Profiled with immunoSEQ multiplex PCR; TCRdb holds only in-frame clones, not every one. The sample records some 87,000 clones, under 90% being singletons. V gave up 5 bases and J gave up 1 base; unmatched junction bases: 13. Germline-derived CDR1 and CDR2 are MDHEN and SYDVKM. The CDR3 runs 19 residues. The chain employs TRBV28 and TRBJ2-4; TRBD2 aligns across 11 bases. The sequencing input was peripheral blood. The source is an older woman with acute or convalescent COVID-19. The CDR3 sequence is CASSAAVAGGPKAKNIQYF. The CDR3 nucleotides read TGTGCCAGCAGTGCTGCGGTAGCGGGAGGGCCGAAGGCCAAAAACATTCAGTACTTC.